These 3 T cell receptor beta chains share one sample of origin, sequenced in a study of vaccination and CD4 T cells after COVID-19 (dated by TCRdb to between 2021 and 2024). Receptor libraries were prepared by PCR. Sequenced on an Illumina iSeq 100. DNA from cultured CD4+ T cells underwent TCR sequencing with the Oncomine TCR Beta short-read assay at the Johns Hopkins FTIC core. TCRdb ran its own pipeline on the public reads, namely fastp trimming at Q25 and MiXCR clone calling, and kept in-frame beta chains. For every CDR3 protein sequence, its rows merge into one entry that carries the most common genes and DNA. A total of 20,000 to 25,000 distinct CDR3 sequences appear in this sample, about 35% of them only once. The top ten clonotypes cover under 10% of the sample. Reading the label with the study, this specimen's time point is: late sampling 161 to 241 days after vaccination in three convalescent patients. The treatment or condition label corresponds to: roughly nine-day PBMC culture with coronavirus spike peptide pools or control peptides (ViraFEST assay).

Their cognate antigens are unknown. The specimen comprised CD4+ T cells from blood, cultured in vitro, sampled about 7 months after SARS-CoV-2 vaccination. These receptors were taken from a human donor who had recovered from COVID-19.

The V and J genes are TRBV20-1 and TRBJ1-2; D is uncertain. V was shortened by 2 bases and J by 1 base, with 17 bases between the two germline ends. Germline V gene sequence: CDR1 DFQATT, CDR2 SNEGSKA (reference sequence). The CDR3 runs to 16 residues. The CDR3 sequence is CSARNPIRTDNYGYTF. CDR3 DNA sequence: TGCAGTGCTAGAAATCCCATTAGAACAGATAACTATGGCTACACCTTC.

The chain links TRBV7-2 to TRBJ2-1; D gene uncertain. Germline V gene lookup returns CDR1 SGHTA and CDR2 FQGNSA. The CDR3 extends over 16 amino acids. The V and J ends lost 0 bases and 4 bases respectively, with 13 bases between them. CDR3 amino acids: CASSLAFYTSYNEQFF. The DNA for the CDR3 is TGTGCCAGCAGCTTAGCATTCTACACATCATACAATGAGCAGTTCTTC.

This clonotype has a handful of counts. V is TRBV20-1 and J is TRBJ2-5; 7 bases are a match to TRBD2. Germline V gene data show CDR1 as DFQATT and CDR2 as SNEGSKA (reference sequence). The CDR3 runs 15 residues. V lost 4 bases and J lost 1; bases outside the gene matches: 9. In nucleotides, the CDR3 is TGCAGTGCTAATCCCTTAAGCGGGATCCAAGAGACCCAGTACTTC. It translates to CSANPLSGIQETQYF.